What follows are 8 T cell receptor beta chains derived from one specimen sequenced in a study of blood T cell repertoires in COVID-19. This table comes from immunoSEQ multiplex PCR, and its TCRdb copy is limited to in-frame clones, with some not included. The table has some 280,000 clones, approximately 80% seen once. The sequencing input was peripheral blood. These receptors all stem from a woman in her forties or fifties with active or convalescent COVID-19.

The rearrangement uses TRBV28 and TRBJ1-2; D is unresolved. V was pared by 2 bases and J by 8 bases, with 12 bases between. The CDR3 extends over 13 amino acids. Germline CDR1 reads MDHEN; CDR2 reads SYDVKM. The CDR3 protein is CASSLSSGKGYTF. CDR3 coding DNA: TGTGCCAGCAGTTTAAGTTCCGGGAAAGGCTACACCTTC.

The chain couples TRBV2 to TRBJ2-5, with D possibly TRBD2 on 6 matching bases. There are 14 residues in the CDR3. The V end was cut by 0 bases, the J end by 5 bases, with 10 bases between. Per germline, CDR1 SNHLY and CDR2 FYNNEI. CDR3 nucleotide sequence: TGTGCCAGCAGTGAAGCGGGGGGAAAGGAGACCCAGTACTTC. Its protein is CASSEAGGKETQYF.

The V and J genes are TRBV6-5 and TRBJ1-1, with TRBD1 identical over 7 bases. Trimming removed 6 bases from V and 7 bases from J; junction bases left unmatched: 11. Germline V gene sequence: CDR1 MNHEY, CDR2 SVGAGI. The length of the CDR3 is 14 residues. The CDR3 region has the DNA TGTGCCAGCAGAAATATCGTACAGGGGAGTGAAGCTTTCTTT. It translates to CASRNIVQGSEAFF.

J is TRBJ2-1 and V is TRBV5-8; 11 bases line up with TRBD2. CDR3 length: 18 residues. Germline loops: CDR1 SGHTS, CDR2 YDEGEE. Trimming cost V 4 bases and J 7 bases; bases outside gene matches: 16. CDR3 sequence: CASSSLGLAGGLWNEQFF. The CDR3 region has the DNA TGTGCCAGCAGCAGCTTGGGGCTAGCGGGAGGTCTATGGAATGAGCAGTTCTTC.

A single count supports this clone. This chain connects TRBV9 to TRBJ2-6, with D maybe TRBD1 (6 bases). Trimming pared 3 bases from V and 0 bases from J, leaving 13 bases between. This CDR3 contains 17 residues. The V gene's germline CDR1 is SGDLS and CDR2 YYNGEE. The CDR3 DNA is TGTGCCAGCAGCGGGACAGCGAAAAGCTCTGGGGCCAACGTCCTGACTTTC. Its translation: CASSGTAKSSGANVLTF. Together with reference TRBV9 and TRBJ2-6, the CDR3 gives the full variable domain: DSGVTQTPKHLITATGQRVTLRCSPRSGDLSVYWYQQSLDQGLQFLIQYYNGEERAKGNILERFSAQQFPDLHSELNLSSLELGDSALYFCASSGTAKSSGANVLTFGAGSRLTVL.

The chain has TRBV7-8 and TRBJ1-2; unclear D gene. Trimming left V 0 bases short and J 0 bases short, with 5 bases between. The CDR3 consists of 14 residues. Germline V CDR1 and CDR2: SGHVS, FQNEAQ. The CDR3 spells CASSLAHTNYGYTF. The CDR3 DNA sequence: TGTGCCAGCAGCTTAGCCCACACTAACTATGGCTACACCTTC.

This rearrangement joins TRBV19 to TRBJ2-7, with 7 bases aligning to TRBD1. Looked up from germline, CDR1 is LNHDA and CDR2 is SQIVND (reference sequence). With 3 bases clipped from V and 6 bases from J, the junction kept 11 bases outside the gene matches. The CDR3 runs 15 residues. In DNA, the CDR3 is TGTGCCAGTAGTATCCTACAGGGGAGCTACGTCGAGCAGTACTTC. Translation: CASSILQGSYVEQYF.

In DNA, the CDR3 is TGTGCCAGCAGCCAACTCCCAATGACAGGGCCTGGGAGTGGAAACACCATATATTTT. Its protein product is CASSQLPMTGPGSGNTIYF. This chain uses TRBV4-2 with TRBJ1-3, with 7 bases fitting TRBD1. Losses at the gene ends were 2 bases for V and 3 bases for J; bases not matched to a gene: 16. Germline V gives CDR1 LGHNA, CDR2 YNFKEQ. The CDR3 runs to 19 residues.